These 19 T cell receptor beta chains originate from one sample sequenced in a study of T-cell reconstitution after alpha-beta-depleted transplantation in children. It was with unique molecular identifiers that the TCRbeta library was prepared. TCRdb redid the calling of the PCR reads with MiXCR, one entry per CDR3 protein. The table includes about 490,000 distinct CDR3 sequences, approximately 10% detected once. The input for sequencing was PBMCs, taken before TCRalphabeta/CD19-depleted stem cell transplant. The receptors here all came from a child under 10 years old with inherited bone marrow failure, due to receive a stem cell transplant.

This clonotype has at least ten counts. V gene TRBV5-6 combines with J gene TRBJ2-3, with D possibly matching TRBD1 (5 bases). Germline lookup yields CDR1 SGHDT and CDR2 YYEEEE. The CDR3 runs to 16 residues. Trimming pared 2 bases from V and 4 bases from J, leaving 17 bases between. Written as DNA, the CDR3 is TGTGCCAGCAGCTTACCGCAGGGAATGGTGGCAGATACGCAGTATTTT. Its protein is CASSLPQGMVADTQYF. Using reference TRBV5-6 and TRBJ2-3 for the parts outside the CDR3, the full variable domain is DAGVTQSPTHLIKTRGQQVTLRCSPKSGHDTVSWYQQALGQGPQFIFQYYEEEERQRGNFPDRFSGHQFPNYSSELNVNALLLGDSALYLCASSLPQGMVADTQYFGPGTRLTVL.

At least ten counts were recorded for this clonotype. The chain combines TRBV4-1 with TRBJ2-6; 8 positions agree with TRBD1. V was clipped by 1 base and J by 4 bases; unmatched bases: 9. This CDR3 spans 18 amino acids. CDR1 and CDR2 (germline): MGHRA, YSYEKL. CDR3 coding DNA: TGCGCCAGCAGCCAAGTGTGGACAGGGTTCTCCGGGGCCAACGTCCTGACTTTC. Amino acids: CASSQVWTGFSGANVLTF.

There are many counts of this clonotype. This rearrangement joins TRBV30 to TRBJ1-1; D gene uncertain. This CDR3 has 11 amino acids. CDR1 is GTSNPN and CDR2 is SVGIG in the germline V gene (reference sequence). V lost 0 bases, J lost 7 bases, and 6 bases lay in between. The CDR3 nucleotides read TGTGCCTGGAGTGTACGTGGTGAAGCTTTCTTT. It translates to CAWSVRGEAFF.

J is TRBJ2-1 and V is TRBV4-3; the match to TRBD2 covers 9 bases. Germline V gene sequence: CDR1 LGHNA, CDR2 YSLEER. J was trimmed by 10 bases and V by 4 bases; bases with no gene match: 14. This CDR3 region has 16 residues. DNA for the CDR3: TGCGCCAGCAGCCGAGATAGCGGGAGCACCTCCTACGAGCAGTTCTTC. This gives the protein CASSRDSGSTSYEQFF.

Ten or more counts support this clonotype. The V call is TRBV12-3 or TRBV12-4, the J call TRBJ2-2; no reliable D call. The CDR3 spans 12 residues. The CDR3 loop reads CVGQSDTGELFF. For the CDR3, the DNA is TGTGTAGGGCAATCGGACACCGGGGAGCTGTTTTTT.

This clonotype has ten or more counts. J is TRBJ2-7 and V is TRBV29-1; TRBD2 is a possible D gene (6 bases). Germline V CDR1 and CDR2: SQVTM, ANQGSEA. Trimming removed 3 bases at V and 2 bases at J, with 11 bases between. The length of the CDR3 is 13 residues. The CDR3 coding sequence is TGCAGCGTTGATTACGGGAGTCCCTACGAGCAGTACTTC. This translates into CSVDYGSPYEQYF.

This clonotype was picked up many times. This rearrangement joins TRBV7-2 to TRBJ2-7; TRBD2 matches 11 bases. Germline loops: CDR1 SGHTA, CDR2 FQGNSA. The length of the CDR3 is 16 residues. The ends lost 6 bases at V and 1 base at J; junction bases unmatched: 8. This CDR3 reads CASRGPLAGGSYEQYF. DNA for the CDR3: TGTGCCAGCAGAGGCCCCCTAGCGGGAGGTTCCTACGAGCAGTACTTC.

This clonotype has ten or more counts. The chain combines TRBV4-1 with TRBJ2-7; 12 bases align to TRBD2. CDR1 MGHRA and CDR2 YSYEKL come from the germline V gene. The junction had 18 bases not matched to a gene; V was cut back by 0 bases and J by 3 bases. The CDR3 length is 21 residues. CDR3 sequence (DNA): TGCGCCAGCAGCCAAGATCTGATTTTGGGGAGGCTAGCGGGAGGGAACTACGAGCAGTACTTC. It encodes CASSQDLILGRLAGGNYEQYF.

This clonotype was detected ten times or more. The chain is built from TRBV20-1 and TRBJ2-5; the match to TRBD2 covers 12 bases. This CDR3 has 14 residues. The V gene end was trimmed by 4 bases and the J gene end by 5 bases; junction bases not matched to a gene: 5. CDR1 is DFQATT, CDR2 SNEGSKA, per germline (reference sequence). The CDR3 DNA reads as TGCAGTGCTACCCTGACTAGCGGGAGTGAGACCCAGTACTTC. Amino acid sequence: CSATLTSGSETQYF.

With respect to this clonotype: It may be a read error: a sequence one base away is much more abundant. The chain combines TRBV4-3 with TRBJ2-1, with TRBD2 matching over 9 bases. Per the germline V gene, CDR1 is LGHNA and CDR2 is YSLEER. Losses at the gene ends were 3 bases for V and 8 bases for J; bases not matched to a gene: 11. CDR3 size: 16 residues. CDR3 DNA sequence: TGCGCCAGCAGCCACAGCGGGAGGACCAACGGAGATGAGCAGTTCTTC. Translation gives CASSHSGRTNGDEQFF.

This clonotype has a count of ten or more. The chain has TRBV5-6 and TRBJ2-4; a weak D match, TRBD2 (5 bases). CDR1 and CDR2 from the germline V gene are SGHDT and YYEEEE. This CDR3 has 13 amino acids. Trimming cost V 6 bases and J 10 bases, with 17 bases left between them. The chain's CDR3 is CASTLTDRGIQYF. CDR3 nucleotides: TGTGCCAGCACCCTGACCGACCGGGGAATTCAGTACTTC.

This clonotype was seen ten or more times. The V gene is TRBV27, the J gene TRBJ1-1; 9 bases map to TRBD1. V shed 4 bases and J 4 bases; nucleotides not matched to a gene: 4. CDR1 is MNHEY and CDR2 is SMNVEV in the germline V gene (reference sequence). The length of the CDR3 is 14 residues. CDR3 residues: CASSWGQGGTEAFF. The DNA for the CDR3 is TGTGCCAGCAGTTGGGGACAGGGAGGCACTGAAGCTTTCTTT.

This clonotype has just one count. This could be a read error, since a much larger clone is one nucleotide away. The rearrangement joins TRBV4-2 to TRBJ1-5; tentatively, D is TRBD2 (5 bases). The last part of the DNA fits TRBJ2-3 better; the J call may be wrong. The germline CDR1 and CDR2 sequences are LGHNA and YNFKEQ. The CDR3 loop spans 14 amino acids. The CDR3 is CASSPGPSNQPQYF. The CDR3 DNA follows: TGTGCCAGCAGCCCGGGCCCTAGCAATCAGCCCCAGTATTTT.

This clonotype was observed at least ten times. The chain has TRBV20-1 and TRBJ1-5; 11 bases line up with TRBD1. The CDR3 is 16 amino acids. V trimming: 2 bases; J trimming: 3 bases; junction bases outside the gene matches: 6. Germline CDR1 reads DFQATT; CDR2 reads SNEGSKA (reference sequence). The CDR3 region has the DNA TGCAGTGCTAGATGGACAGGGGGCTTAGACAATCAGCCCCAGCATTTT. It codes for CSARWTGGLDNQPQHF.

Concerning this clonotype: This is likely a read error, given that the CDR3 carries no conserved phenylalanine or tryptophan at its end. This chain connects TRBV2 to TRBJ2-3; D is perhaps TRBD1 (7 bases). This CDR3 region has 14 residues. Per germline, CDR1 SNHLY and CDR2 FYNNEI. The V and J ends lost 3 bases and 4 bases respectively, with 11 bases between them. The CDR3 protein is CASSDQGGPDTQYC. The CDR3 nucleotides are TGTGCCAGCAGTGATCAGGGGGGACCAGATACGCAGTATTGT.

This clonotype was detected many times. CDR3 region: CASSSSTSGVTDTQYF. The CDR3 DNA sequence: TGTGCCAGCAGCTCTTCAACTAGCGGGGTTACAGATACGCAGTATTTT. The chain carries TRBV7-6 and TRBJ2-3; 10 nucleotides match TRBD2. Germline assignment: CDR1 SGHVS and CDR2 FNYEAQ. J was trimmed by 3 bases and V by 4 bases; bases with no gene match: 7. This CDR3 is built from 16 residues.

This clonotype occurred many times. This rearrangement joins TRBV9 to TRBJ2-7; no reliable D call. Germline V gives CDR1 SGDLS, CDR2 YYNGEE. V lost 4 bases, J lost 3 bases, and 14 bases lay in between. This CDR3 region has 14 residues. The CDR3: CASSPPTANYEQYF. CDR3 nucleotides: TGTGCCAGCAGCCCCCCGACTGCGAACTACGAGCAGTACTTC.

The J gene is TRBJ2-2, the V gene TRBV12-3 or TRBV12-4, with 7 bases that match TRBD2. V trimming: 4 bases; J trimming: 8 bases; junction bases outside the gene matches: 22. CDR3 length equals 19 residues. CDR3 sequence reads: CASSSLQGMVPPGRGELFF. The CDR3 DNA is TGTGCCAGCAGTTCCCTCCAGGGCATGGTCCCTCCCGGGAGGGGGGAGCTGTTTTTT.

The chain is built from TRBV7-6 and TRBJ2-5, with TRBD2 matching 10 bases. Germline CDR1 and CDR2: SGHVS and FNYEAQ. The CDR3 is 17 amino acids. Germline trimming cut 1 base from V and 5 bases from J; bases unmatched to any gene: 10. For the CDR3, the DNA is TGTGCCAGCAGCTTAGGTTTGAGCGGGAGGGCCGGTGAGACCCAGTACTTC. It codes for CASSLGLSGRAGETQYF.